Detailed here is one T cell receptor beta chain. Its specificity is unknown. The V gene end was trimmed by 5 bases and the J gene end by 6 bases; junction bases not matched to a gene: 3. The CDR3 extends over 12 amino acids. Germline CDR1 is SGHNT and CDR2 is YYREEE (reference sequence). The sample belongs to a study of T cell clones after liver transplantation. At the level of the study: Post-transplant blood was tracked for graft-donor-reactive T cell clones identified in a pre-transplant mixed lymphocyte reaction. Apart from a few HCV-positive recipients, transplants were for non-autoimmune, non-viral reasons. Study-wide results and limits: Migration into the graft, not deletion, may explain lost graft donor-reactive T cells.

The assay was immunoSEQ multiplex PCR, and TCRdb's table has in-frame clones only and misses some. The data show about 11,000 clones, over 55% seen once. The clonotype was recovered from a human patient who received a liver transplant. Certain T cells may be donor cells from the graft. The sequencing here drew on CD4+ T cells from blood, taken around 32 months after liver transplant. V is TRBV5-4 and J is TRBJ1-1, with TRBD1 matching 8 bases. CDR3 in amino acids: CASSPGGAEAFF. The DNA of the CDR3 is TGTGCCAGCAGTCCAGGGGGCGCTGAAGCTTTCTTT.